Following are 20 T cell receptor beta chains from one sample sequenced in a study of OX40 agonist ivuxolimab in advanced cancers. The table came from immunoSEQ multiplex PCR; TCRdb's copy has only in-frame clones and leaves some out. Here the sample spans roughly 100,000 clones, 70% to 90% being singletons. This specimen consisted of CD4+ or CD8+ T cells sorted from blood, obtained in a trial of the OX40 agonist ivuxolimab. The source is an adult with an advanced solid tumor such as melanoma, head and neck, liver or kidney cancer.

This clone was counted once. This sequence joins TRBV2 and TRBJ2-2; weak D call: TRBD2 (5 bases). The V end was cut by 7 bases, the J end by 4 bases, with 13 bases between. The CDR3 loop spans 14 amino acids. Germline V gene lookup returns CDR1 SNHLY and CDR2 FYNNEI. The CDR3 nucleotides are TGTGCCAGCATTGTGGGAGTGGCCACCGGGGAGCTGTTTTTT. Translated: CASIVGVATGELFF. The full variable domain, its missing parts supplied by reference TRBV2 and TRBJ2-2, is EPEVTQTPSHQVTQMGQEVILRCVPISNHLYFYWYRQILGQKVEFLVSFYNNEISEKSEIFDDQFSVERPDGSNFTLKIRSTKLEDSAMYFCASIVGVATGELFFGEGSRLTVL.

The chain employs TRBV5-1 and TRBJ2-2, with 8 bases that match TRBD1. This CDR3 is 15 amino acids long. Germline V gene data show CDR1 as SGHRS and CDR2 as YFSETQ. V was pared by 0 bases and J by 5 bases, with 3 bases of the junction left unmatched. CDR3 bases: TGCGCCAGCAGCTTGGGACAGGGGACGACCGGGGAGCTGTTTTTT. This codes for CASSLGQGTTGELFF.

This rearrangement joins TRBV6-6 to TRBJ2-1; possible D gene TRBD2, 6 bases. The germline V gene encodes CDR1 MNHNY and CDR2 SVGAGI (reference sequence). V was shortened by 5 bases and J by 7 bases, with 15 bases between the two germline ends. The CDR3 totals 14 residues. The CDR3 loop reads CASSPLQGRNEQFF. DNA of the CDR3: TGTGCCAGCAGTCCCCTCCAAGGGAGGAATGAGCAGTTCTTC.

The chain's CDR3 is CAITGDGHEQYF. The CDR3 DNA reads TGTGCCATCACTGGGGACGGGCACGAGCAGTACTTC. The chain has TRBV10-3 and TRBJ2-7; TRBD1 or TRBD2 may be the D gene (5 bases each). This CDR3 comprises 12 residues. V shed 7 bases and J shed 5 bases, with 12 bases lying between them. The germline V gene has CDR1 ENHRY and CDR2 SYGVKD.

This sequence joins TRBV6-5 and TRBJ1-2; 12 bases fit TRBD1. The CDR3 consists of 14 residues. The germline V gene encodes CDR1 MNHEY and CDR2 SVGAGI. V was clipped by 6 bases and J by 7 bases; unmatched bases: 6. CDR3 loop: CASSLGQGAAGYTF. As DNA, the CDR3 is TGTGCCAGCAGCCTGGGACAGGGGGCGGCTGGCTACACCTTC.

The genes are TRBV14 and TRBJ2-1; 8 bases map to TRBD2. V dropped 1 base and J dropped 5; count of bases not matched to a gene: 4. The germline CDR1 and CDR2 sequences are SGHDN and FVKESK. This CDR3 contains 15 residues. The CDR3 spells CASSQVAGGHNEQFF. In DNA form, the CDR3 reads TGTGCCAGCAGCCAAGTTGCGGGAGGTCACAATGAGCAGTTCTTC. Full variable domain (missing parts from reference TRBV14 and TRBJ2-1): EAGVTQFPSHSVIEKGQTVTLRCDPISGHDNLYWYRRVMGKEIKFLLHFVKESKQDESGMPNNRFLAERTGGTYSTLKVQPAELEDSGVYFCASSQVAGGHNEQFFGPGTRLTVL.

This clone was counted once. The CDR3 loop is CASSLKGRVLGEQFF. The CDR3 nucleotides are TGTGCCAGCAGCTTGAAGGGCCGGGTTCTAGGAGAGCAGTTCTTC. The rearrangement uses TRBV5-4 and TRBJ2-1; D call uncertain. V gave up 1 base and J gave up 10 bases, with 18 bases separating them. Germline V CDR1 and CDR2: SGHNT, YYREEE (reference sequence). The CDR3 totals 15 residues.

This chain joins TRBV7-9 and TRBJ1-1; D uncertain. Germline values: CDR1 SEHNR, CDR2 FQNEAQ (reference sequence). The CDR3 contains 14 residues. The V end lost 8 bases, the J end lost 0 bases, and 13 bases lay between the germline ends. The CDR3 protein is CASGRLGVNTEAFF. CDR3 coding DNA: TGTGCCAGCGGACGTCTAGGTGTGAACACTGAAGCTTTCTTT.

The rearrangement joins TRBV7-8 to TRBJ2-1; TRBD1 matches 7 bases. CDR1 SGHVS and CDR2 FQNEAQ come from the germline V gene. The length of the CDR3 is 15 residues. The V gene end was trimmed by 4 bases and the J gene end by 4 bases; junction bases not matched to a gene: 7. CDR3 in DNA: TGTGCCAGCAGCTACCAGACAGGGATATACAATGAGCAGTTCTTC. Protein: CASSYQTGIYNEQFF.

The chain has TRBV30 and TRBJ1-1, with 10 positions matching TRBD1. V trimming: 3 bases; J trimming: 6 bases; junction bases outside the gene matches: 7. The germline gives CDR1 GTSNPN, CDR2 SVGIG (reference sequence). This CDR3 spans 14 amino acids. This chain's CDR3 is CAWRDRGRGAEAFF. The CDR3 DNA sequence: TGTGCCTGGAGAGACAGGGGGCGAGGTGCTGAAGCTTTCTTT.

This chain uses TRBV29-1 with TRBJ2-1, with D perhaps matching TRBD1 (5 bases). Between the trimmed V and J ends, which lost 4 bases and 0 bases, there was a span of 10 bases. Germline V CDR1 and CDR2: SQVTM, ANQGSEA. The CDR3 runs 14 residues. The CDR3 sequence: CSVGTSRSYNEQFF. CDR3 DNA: TGCAGCGTTGGGACATCCCGCTCCTACAATGAGCAGTTCTTC.

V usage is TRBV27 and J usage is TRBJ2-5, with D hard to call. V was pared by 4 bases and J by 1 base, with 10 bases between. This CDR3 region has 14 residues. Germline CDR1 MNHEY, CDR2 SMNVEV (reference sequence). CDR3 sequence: CASSSPRVQETQYF. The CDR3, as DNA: TGTGCCAGCAGTTCGCCGAGAGTCCAAGAGACCCAGTACTTC.

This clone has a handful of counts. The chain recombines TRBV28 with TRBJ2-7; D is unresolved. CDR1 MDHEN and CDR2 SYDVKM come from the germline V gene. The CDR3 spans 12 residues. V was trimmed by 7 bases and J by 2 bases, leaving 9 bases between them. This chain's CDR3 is CASTNLPYEQYF. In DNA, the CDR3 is TGTGCCAGCACGAACCTGCCCTACGAGCAGTACTTC.

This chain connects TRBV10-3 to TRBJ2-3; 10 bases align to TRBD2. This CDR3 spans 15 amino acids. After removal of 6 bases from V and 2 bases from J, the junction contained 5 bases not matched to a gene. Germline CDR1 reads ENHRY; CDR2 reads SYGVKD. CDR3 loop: CAIRATSGTTDTQYF. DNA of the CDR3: TGTGCCATCAGGGCTACTAGCGGGACCACAGATACGCAGTATTTT.

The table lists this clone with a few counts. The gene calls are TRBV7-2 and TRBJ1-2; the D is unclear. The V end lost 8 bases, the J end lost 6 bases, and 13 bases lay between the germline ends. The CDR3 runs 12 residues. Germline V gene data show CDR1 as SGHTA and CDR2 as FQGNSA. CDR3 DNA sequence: TGTGCCAGCCCCACGGGAACGGATGGCTACACCTTC. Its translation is CASPTGTDGYTF.

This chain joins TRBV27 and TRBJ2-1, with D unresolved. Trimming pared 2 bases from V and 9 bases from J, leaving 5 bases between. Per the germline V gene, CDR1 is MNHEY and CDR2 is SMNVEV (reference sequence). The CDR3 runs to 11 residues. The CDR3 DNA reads TGTGCCAGCAGTTTAGCGAGTGAGCAGTTCTTC. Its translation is CASSLASEQFF.

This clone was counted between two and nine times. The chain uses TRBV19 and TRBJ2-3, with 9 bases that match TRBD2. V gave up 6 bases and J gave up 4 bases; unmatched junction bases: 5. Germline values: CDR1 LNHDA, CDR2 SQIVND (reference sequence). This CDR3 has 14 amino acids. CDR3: CASRASGTADTQYF. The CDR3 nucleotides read TGTGCCAGTAGGGCTAGCGGGACCGCAGATACGCAGTATTTT. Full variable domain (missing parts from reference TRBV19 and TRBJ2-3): DGGITQSPKYLFRKEGQNVTLSCEQNLNHDAMYWYRQDPGQGLRLIYYSQIVNDFQKGDIAEGYSVSREKKESFPLTVTSAQKNPTAFYLCASRASGTADTQYFGPGTRLTVL.

As DNA, the CDR3 is TGTGCCAGCAGTGAAGGATTGGGACAGGGACCCTACGAGCAGTACTTC. Amino acids: CASSEGLGQGPYEQYF. This chain uses TRBV2 with TRBJ2-7, with TRBD1 matching over 9 bases. The germline V gene encodes CDR1 SNHLY and CDR2 FYNNEI. Unmatched junction bases numbered 6, after V lost 1 base and J lost 2 bases. The CDR3 length is 16 residues.

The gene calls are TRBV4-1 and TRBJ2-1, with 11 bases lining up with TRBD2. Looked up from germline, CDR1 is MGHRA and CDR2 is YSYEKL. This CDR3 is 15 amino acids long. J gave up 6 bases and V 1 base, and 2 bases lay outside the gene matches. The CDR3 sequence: CASSQGLAGGNEQFF. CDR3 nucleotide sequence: TGCGCCAGCAGCCAAGGGCTAGCGGGAGGCAATGAGCAGTTCTTC.

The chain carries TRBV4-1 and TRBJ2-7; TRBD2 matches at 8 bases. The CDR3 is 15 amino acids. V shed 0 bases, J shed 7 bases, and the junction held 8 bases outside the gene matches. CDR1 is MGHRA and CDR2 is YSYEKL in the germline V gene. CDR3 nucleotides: TGCGCCAGCAGCCAAGAGGCTAGCGGGCTCCGGGAGCAGTACTTC. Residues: CASSQEASGLREQYF.